This TCR beta chain was identified in a study of T cell responses to AZD1222 COVID-19 vaccine. As for the study in general: Recipients boosted at about 4 weeks or about 12 weeks are pooled. Notes on the study in general: Receipt of two AZD1222 doses was followed by a rise in Spike-specific TCR breadth and depth. White British donors predominated, females outnumbered males, and clonal diversity was possibly underestimated. The repertoires were collected only after the peak T cell response.

About this clone itself: Its specificity is unknown.

The trim removed 4 bases at V and 10 bases at J, leaving 7 bases unmatched. This CDR3 has 14 residues. Looked up from germline, CDR1 is SGHRS and CDR2 is YFSETQ. The repertoire was sequenced with immunoSEQ multiplex PCR; TCRdb's copy has only in-frame clones and lacks some. Counted here are some 140,000 clones, 92% occurring once; the ten biggest clones make up approximately 3.4%. The specimen was peripheral blood, collected on day 0 of AZD1222 vaccination. This clonotype was sampled from an adult in good health. V is TRBV5-1 and J is TRBJ1-6, with 8 bases lining up with TRBD1. The chain's CDR3 is CASSTPGGESPLHF. The CDR3 nucleotides read TGCGCCAGCAGCACACCAGGGGGCGAGTCACCCCTCCACTTT.